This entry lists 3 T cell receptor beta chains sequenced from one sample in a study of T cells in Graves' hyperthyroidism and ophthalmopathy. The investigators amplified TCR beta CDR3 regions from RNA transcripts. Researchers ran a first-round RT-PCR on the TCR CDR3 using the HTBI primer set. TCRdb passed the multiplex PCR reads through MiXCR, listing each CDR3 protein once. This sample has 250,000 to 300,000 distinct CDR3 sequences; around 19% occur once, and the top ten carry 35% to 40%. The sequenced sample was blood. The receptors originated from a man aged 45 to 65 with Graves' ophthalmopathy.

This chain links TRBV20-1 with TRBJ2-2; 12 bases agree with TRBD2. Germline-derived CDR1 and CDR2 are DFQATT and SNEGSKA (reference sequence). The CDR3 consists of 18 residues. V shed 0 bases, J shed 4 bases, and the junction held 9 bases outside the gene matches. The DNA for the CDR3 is TGCAGTGCTAGAGAACTACTAGCGGGAGGCTCGGGCACCGGGGAGCTGTTTTTT. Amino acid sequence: CSARELLAGGSGTGELFF.

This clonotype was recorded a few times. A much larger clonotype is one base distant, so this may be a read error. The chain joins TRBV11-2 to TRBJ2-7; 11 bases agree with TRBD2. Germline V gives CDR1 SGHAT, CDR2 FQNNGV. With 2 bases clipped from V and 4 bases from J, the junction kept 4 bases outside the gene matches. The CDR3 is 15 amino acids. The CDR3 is CASSLPSGGIYEQYF. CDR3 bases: TGTGCCAGCAGCTTACCTAGCGGGGGGATTTACGAGCAGTACTTC.

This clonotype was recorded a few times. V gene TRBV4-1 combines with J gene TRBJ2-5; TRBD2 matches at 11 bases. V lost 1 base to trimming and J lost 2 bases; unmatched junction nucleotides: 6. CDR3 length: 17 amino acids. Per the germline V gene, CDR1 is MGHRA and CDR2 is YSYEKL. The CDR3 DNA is TGCGCCAGCAGCCAAGCGACTAGCGGGGCCATGCAAGAGACCCAGTACTTC. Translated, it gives CASSQATSGAMQETQYF.